This T cell receptor beta chain is drawn from a study of tumor and adjacent non-tumor tissue in lung cancer. The library came from three nested PCR rounds adapted from ARM-PCR protocols. MiXCR was run by TCRdb on the multiplex PCR reads, yielding one entry per CDR3 protein. The profile shows 60,000 to 100,000 distinct CDR3 sequences, 76% of them singletons. Trimming at V came to 8 bases and at J to 3 bases, leaving 10 bases not matched to a gene. The CDR3 contains 13 residues. In germline, CDR1 is DFQATT, CDR2 SNEGSKA (reference sequence). Overall study findings and caveats: Normal lung showed higher cumulative top 100 clone frequency than tumor.

With respect to this clonotype: Antigen unknown.

No cell sorting was done before RNA was extracted from the tissue. More than 3 cm separated this lung sample from the edge of the tumor. This sequence joins TRBV20-1 and TRBJ2-7; 7 bases map to TRBD2. The sequenced sample was distant non-tumor lung tissue. The origin of this receptor is a man aged 65 to 79 with non-small cell lung cancer. CDR3 sequence: CSKSGKNLYEQYF. CDR3 coding DNA: TGCAGTAAAAGCGGGAAAAACCTCTACGAGCAGTACTTC.